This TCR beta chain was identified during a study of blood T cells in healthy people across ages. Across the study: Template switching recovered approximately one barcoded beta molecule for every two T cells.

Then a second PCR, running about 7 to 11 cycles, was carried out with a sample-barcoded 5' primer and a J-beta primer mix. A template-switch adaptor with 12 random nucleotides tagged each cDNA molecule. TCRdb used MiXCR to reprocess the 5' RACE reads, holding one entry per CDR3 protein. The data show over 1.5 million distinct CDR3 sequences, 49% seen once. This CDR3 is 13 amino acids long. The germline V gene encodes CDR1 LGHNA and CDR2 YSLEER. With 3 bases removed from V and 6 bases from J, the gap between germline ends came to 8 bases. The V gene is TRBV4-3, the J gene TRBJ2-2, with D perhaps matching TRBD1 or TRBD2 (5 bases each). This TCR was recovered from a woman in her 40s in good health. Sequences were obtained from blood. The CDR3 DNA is TGCGCCAGCAGCCAGGGACGTCCCGGGGAGCTGTTTTTT. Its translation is CASSQGRPGELFF.